This T cell receptor beta chain was captured by sequencing in a study of control samples from healthy donors and cancer patients. This CDR3 has 14 residues. Germline CDR1 MNHEY, CDR2 SVGAGI. V lost 7 bases and J 8 bases, leaving 20 bases between the germline ends. The table came from immunoSEQ multiplex PCR; TCRdb's copy has only in-frame clones and leaves some out. The profile covers 190,000 or so clones, with 80% to 95% appearing a single time and more than 1.4% taken by the ten largest. The V gene is TRBV6-5, the J gene TRBJ1-2, with D perhaps TRBD1 (5 bases). The receptor's source is a man aged 18 to 30 in good health. Sample: blood. The CDR3 reads CASTLLEGKVGYTF. The CDR3 DNA sequence: TGTGCCAGCACCTTACTCGAGGGGAAGGTCGGCTACACCTTC.